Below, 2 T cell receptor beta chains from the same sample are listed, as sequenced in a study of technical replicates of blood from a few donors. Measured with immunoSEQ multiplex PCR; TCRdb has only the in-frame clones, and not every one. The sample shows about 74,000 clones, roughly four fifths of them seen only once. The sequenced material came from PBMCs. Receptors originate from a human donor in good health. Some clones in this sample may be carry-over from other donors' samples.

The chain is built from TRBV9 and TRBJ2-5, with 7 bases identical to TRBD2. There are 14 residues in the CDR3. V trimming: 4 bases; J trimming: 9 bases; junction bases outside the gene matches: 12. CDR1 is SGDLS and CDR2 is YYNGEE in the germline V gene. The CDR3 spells CASSPHSGYGAQYF. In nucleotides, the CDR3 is TGTGCCAGCAGCCCCCATAGCGGGTACGGGGCCCAGTACTTC.

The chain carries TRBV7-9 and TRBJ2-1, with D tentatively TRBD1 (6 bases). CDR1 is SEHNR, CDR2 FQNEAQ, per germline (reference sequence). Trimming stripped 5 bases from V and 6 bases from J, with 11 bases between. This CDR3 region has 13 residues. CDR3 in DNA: TGTGCCAGCAGCCTGAGGACAGCCAATGAGCAGTTCTTC. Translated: CASSLRTANEQFF. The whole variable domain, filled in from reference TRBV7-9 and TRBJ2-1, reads DTGVSQNPRHKITKRGQNVTFRCDPISEHNRLYWYRQTLGQGPEFLTYFQNEAQLEKSRLLSDRFSAERPKGSFSTLEIQRTEQGDSAMYLCASSLRTANEQFFGPGTRLTVL.